Listed below are T cell receptor beta chains from one sample, sequenced in a study of blood T cell repertoires in COVID-19. TCRdb's copy holds only in-frame clones and misses some; the assay was immunoSEQ multiplex PCR. This sample yields about 230,000 clones, of which 80% to 90% are seen a single time; under 1.5% belongs to the top ten. The sample taken for sequencing was peripheral blood. Receptors originate from a woman between 40 and 55 years old who had recovered from COVID-19. Both conserved end residues are part of each CDR3. A D gene is named only where the DNA matches it firmly. A clone size is listed for some rows: how often the clone was seen (once, few, many), or a class if it is expanded.

size: -
J: TRBJ1-1
D: -
V: TRBV19
DNA: TGTGCCAGCGCACAGGGTATAATGAACACTGAAGCTTTCTTT
CDR3: CASAQGIMNTEAFF

size: -
J: TRBJ1-4
D: -
V: TRBV2
DNA: TGTGCCAGCAGTGCTTCTGCAACTAATGAAAAACTGTTTTTT
CDR3: CASSASATNEKLFF

size: -
J: TRBJ1-4
D: TRBD1
V: TRBV11-3
DNA: TGTGCCAGCAGCTTAGGACAGGGACCAGAAAAACTGTTTTTT
CDR3: CASSLGQGPEKLFF

size: -
J: TRBJ2-7
D: -
V: TRBV19
DNA: TGTGCCAGTAGAGGAACAGGCTCCTACGAGCAGTACTTC
CDR3: CASRGTGSYEQYF

size: -
J: TRBJ1-5
D: -
V: TRBV10-3
DNA: TGTGCCATCAGTGAGTCGGTGCAGTCAGTTAGCAATCAGCCCCAGCATTTT
CDR3: CAISESVQSVSNQPQHF

size: -
J: TRBJ2-2
D: TRBD2
V: TRBV6-2/TRBV6-3
DNA: TGTGCCAGCAGTTACTCGATCGGACTAGCTTCCACCGGGGAGCTGTTTTTT
CDR3: CASSYSIGLASTGELFF

size: -
J: TRBJ1-4
D: -
V: TRBV6-5
DNA: TGTGCCAGCAGTTACTCGCCTCAGGGCGATAATGAAAAACTGTTTTTT
CDR3: CASSYSPQGDNEKLFF

size: -
J: TRBJ1-2
D: -
V: TRBV5-4
DNA: TGTGCCAGCAGCTCGGAGGGTATACCCGACTATGGCTACACCTTC
CDR3: CASSSEGIPDYGYTF

size: -
J: TRBJ1-2
D: -
V: TRBV24-1
DNA: TGTGCCACCACATTGATAGACCCGACAGAAAGCCCGCAGCACTATGGCTACACCTTC
CDR3: CATTLIDPTESPQHYGYTF

size: -
J: TRBJ2-7
D: TRBD1
V: TRBV5-1
DNA: TGCGCCAGCACGGGACAGAACGAGCAGTACTTC
CDR3: CASTGQNEQYF

size: once
J: TRBJ2-7
D: -
V: TRBV6-5
DNA: TGTGCCAGCAATCAGGGGAACTACGAGCAGTACTTC
CDR3: CASNQGNYEQYF

size: -
J: TRBJ1-2
D: -
V: TRBV6-5
DNA: TGTGCCAGCAGTTACTCGATCAGGGTCGGTGGCTACACCTTC
CDR3: CASSYSIRVGGYTF

size: -
J: TRBJ1-5
D: -
V: TRBV2
DNA: TGTGCCAGCAGTGAGCAGGGGCGGCAGCCCCAGCATTTT
CDR3: CASSEQGRQPQHF

size: few
J: TRBJ1-1
D: -
V: TRBV7-2
DNA: TGTGCCAGCAGCTTGAAGACAGGCGGGAACACTGAAGCTTTCTTT
CDR3: CASSLKTGGNTEAFF

size: -
J: TRBJ1-2
D: -
V: TRBV7-9
DNA: TGTGCCAGCAGCTTAGACACCTATGGCTACACCTTC
CDR3: CASSLDTYGYTF

size: -
J: TRBJ1-1
D: -
V: TRBV10-3
DNA: TGTGCCATCAGTGATCAGGGGCGGCAGAACACTGAAGCTTTCTTT
CDR3: CAISDQGRQNTEAFF

size: -
J: TRBJ2-7
D: -
V: TRBV5-1
DNA: TGCGCCAGCAGCTTGGCACAGGGTTCCCACGAGCAGTACTTC
CDR3: CASSLAQGSHEQYF

size: -
J: TRBJ1-5
D: -
V: TRBV5-1
DNA: TGCGCCAGCAGCTTGTGGGGCGCAGGGGACAATCAGCCCCAGCATTTT
CDR3: CASSLWGAGDNQPQHF

size: once
J: TRBJ2-6
D: TRBD1
V: TRBV4-1
DNA: TGCGCCAGCAGCCAGGGACAGGATTCGTTTTCTGGGGCCAACGTCCTGACTTTC
CDR3: CASSQGQDSFSGANVLTF

size: once
J: TRBJ1-1
D: -
V: TRBV6-6
DNA: TGTGCCAGCAGTTACACCGGATTAGCCGAAGCTTTCTTT
CDR3: CASSYTGLAEAFF

size: -
J: TRBJ2-2
D: -
V: TRBV11-3
DNA: TGTGCCAGCAGCTTACTAACAGGGTTCGGGGAGCTGTTTTTT
CDR3: CASSLLTGFGELFF

size: -
J: TRBJ1-2
D: -
V: TRBV29-1
DNA: TGCAGCGTTGCCGGGTTCGGCTACACCTTC
CDR3: CSVAGFGYTF

size: -
J: TRBJ1-6
D: -
V: TRBV5-1
DNA: TGCGCCAGCAGCTTGGATACAGAATCACCCCTCCACTTT
CDR3: CASSLDTESPLHF

size: few
J: TRBJ2-1
D: TRBD2
V: TRBV3-1/TRBV3-2
DNA: TGTGCCAGCAGCCAAGAAGGAGGGACTAGCTCCTACAATGAGCAGTTCTTC
CDR3: CASSQEGGTSSYNEQFF

size: -
J: TRBJ1-1
D: -
V: TRBV25-1
DNA: TGTGCCACCCAAGGTAGGATGGGGCAAGAAGCTTTCTTT
CDR3: CATQGRMGQEAFF

size: -
J: TRBJ1-5
D: TRBD1
V: TRBV23-1
DNA: TGCGCCAGCAGTACGGACAGGGTGGGGGGGCCCCAGCATTTT
CDR3: CASSTDRVGGPQHF

size: once
J: TRBJ2-2
D: TRBD1
V: TRBV18
DNA: TGTGCCAGCTCACGGGACAGTACAATTACCGGGGAGCTGTTTTTT
CDR3: CASSRDSTITGELFF

size: -
J: TRBJ2-3
D: -
V: TRBV6-4
DNA: TGTGCCAGCAGTGTACAGGGAACTAGCACAGATACGCAGTATTTT
CDR3: CASSVQGTSTDTQYF